These T cell receptor beta chains were read from a single sample in a study of cytomegalovirus exposure and HLA in healthy donors. Assay used: immunoSEQ multiplex PCR; TCRdb lists only in-frame clones, some missing. This repertoire includes 80,000 to 100,000 clones. The material sequenced was PBMCs. These TCRs come from a man aged 50 to 59 in good health and CMV-seropositive. CDR3s include the opening cysteine and the closing phenylalanine or tryptophan. D genes are given only for firm matches.

CDR3nt,CDR3aa,v_gene,j_gene,len,d_gene
TGTGCCAGCAACCGACAGGGTTCCTACAATGAGCAGTTCTTC,CASNRQGSYNEQFF,TRBV27,TRBJ2-1,14,TRBD1
TGTGCCAGCAGCCCCCAAACAGGCACGGGTAACTATGGCTACACCTTC,CASSPQTGTGNYGYTF,TRBV7-9,TRBJ1-2,16,-
TGTGCCAGCAGCGCAGACTCATACACAGATACGCAGTATTTT,CASSADSYTDTQYF,TRBV9,TRBJ2-3,14,-
TGTGCCAGCTCCCTGACAGGGGGCACCACCGGGGAGCTGTTTTTT,CASSLTGGTTGELFF,TRBV18,TRBJ2-2,15,TRBD1
TGTGCCAGCAGCCGGGGGGACAGGGGATACGAGCAGTACTTC,CASSRGDRGYEQYF,TRBV13,TRBJ2-7,14,TRBD1
TGTGCCAGCAGCTCCCGGGACAGCCAGAACACTGAAGCTTTCTTT,CASSSRDSQNTEAFF,TRBV11-2,TRBJ1-1,15,TRBD1
TGTGCCATCAGTGAAACACAGGGTAACCCCGGGGAGCTGTTTTTT,CAISETQGNPGELFF,TRBV10-3,TRBJ2-2,15,-
TGTGCCAGCAGCTCAAGACTACCTAAGGATACGCAGTATTTT,CASSSRLPKDTQYF,TRBV7-2,TRBJ2-3,14,-
TGTGCCAGCAGCTACAGGGGAACGAACACCGGGGAGCTGTTTTTT,CASSYRGTNTGELFF,TRBV6-5,TRBJ2-2,15,TRBD1
TGTGCCAGCAGCTTAGCGGTGACCCAGCGGGCTTTCTTT,CASSLAVTQRAFF,TRBV7-2,TRBJ1-1,13,-
TGTGCCAGCACCCCAGGGGCCCCGAACACTGAAGCTTTCTTT,CASTPGAPNTEAFF,TRBV14,TRBJ1-1,14,-
TGTGCCAGCAGCTTGGGTCAGGGGGGAAGCACTGAAGCTTTCTTT,CASSLGQGGSTEAFF,TRBV5-8,TRBJ1-1,15,TRBD1
TGCGCCAGCAGCTTGGTGCGGGGATTGGGAGAGACCCAGTACTTC,CASSLVRGLGETQYF,TRBV5-1,TRBJ2-5,15,-
TGTGCCAGCAGCTTCGGCGGATTTAATGAAAAACTGTTTTTT,CASSFGGFNEKLFF,TRBV7-9,TRBJ1-4,14,-
TGTGCCAGCAGCACCTCCTTGACAGGGGGGAACACCGGGGAGCTGTTTTTT,CASSTSLTGGNTGELFF,TRBV5-6,TRBJ2-2,17,TRBD1
TGCGCCAGCAGCTTAACCGGGACAGGTATGGAGACCCAGTACTTC,CASSLTGTGMETQYF,TRBV5-1,TRBJ2-5,15,TRBD1
TGCGCCAGCAGTTATTCCCTCGGAGGCGGGGATAGCAATCAGCCCCAGCATTTT,CASSYSLGGGDSNQPQHF,TRBV4-3,TRBJ1-5,18,-
TGCGCCAGCAAGCGGACTAGCGGAGACTTCGCGAACACCGGGGAGCTGTTTTTT,CASKRTSGDFANTGELFF,TRBV5-1,TRBJ2-2,18,TRBD2
TGTGCCAGCAGTTACACAGGGGGGACCGGGGAGCTGTTTTTT,CASSYTGGTGELFF,TRBV11-2,TRBJ2-2,14,TRBD1
TGTGCCAGCAGCCATAGCGGGAGACCTTACAATGAGCAGTTCTTC,CASSHSGRPYNEQFF,TRBV13,TRBJ2-1,15,TRBD2